This T cell receptor beta chain is from a study of T cells after yellow fever vaccination. This CDR3 spans 15 amino acids. CDR1 is LGHDT, CDR2 YNNKEL, per germline (reference sequence). The ends were cut back, 0 bases at V and 2 bases at J, with 7 bases in the middle. TCRdb re-called the 5' RACE reads through MiXCR, storing one row per CDR3 protein. The repertoire holds about 240,000 distinct CDR3 sequences, with over 3% as singletons. This clonotype was seen ten or more times. The sample in question was PBMCs, obtained 15 days after the yellow fever booster vaccination. The V gene is TRBV3-1, the J gene TRBJ2-2, with no clear D. The sequence was obtained from a man younger than 30 who received the YFV17D yellow fever vaccine. The CDR3 DNA follows: TGTGCCAGCAGCCAAGAGTCGATCAACACCGGGGAGCTGTTTTTT. Translation gives CASSQESINTGELFF.